This T cell receptor beta chain was documented in a study of shared clonotypes between healthy human individuals. Broader study findings: Apart from blood, nothing was sampled; tissue repertoires likely differ.

The protocol was immunoSEQ multiplex PCR, while the TCRdb copy is restricted to in-frame clones and leaves out a portion. This table holds millions of clones, just over 90% found once. Donors were healthy HIV-negative adults without recently reported acute infections or vaccinations. V gave up 0 bases and J gave up 0 bases, with 0 bases separating them. The CDR3 contains 12 residues. CDR1 and CDR2 (germline): SGDLS, YYNGEE. Concerning this clone itself: Its specificity is unknown. The same CDR3 can be traced to other DNA sequences in this sample.

The sequence was collected from a young man in good health. The V and J genes are TRBV9 and TRBJ1-2, with D unresolved. Sequencing was carried out using naive CD4+ T cells sorted from blood. Specified subset: CD45RA+ positively selected. Here the CDR3 reads CASSVANYGYTF. The CDR3 DNA reads as TGTGCCAGCAGCGTAGCTAACTATGGCTACACCTTC.